Listed here are 29 T cell receptor beta chains from one sample, sequenced in a study of blood T cells in healthy people across ages. Next came a second PCR, run for roughly 6 to 11 cycles, which used a sample-barcoded 5' primer along with a J-beta primer mix. TCRdb recomputed calls from the 5' RACE reads with MiXCR, one row per CDR3 protein. The data hold 800,000 or so distinct CDR3 sequences, with 20% to 25% observed a single time. The same specimen was also included in a second study, on T cells of mothers and their children.

Sequences were obtained from blood. The receptors derive from a boy younger than 18 in good health.

For this clonotype: In this CDR3 the conserved last residue, phenylalanine or tryptophan, is missing, so a read error is likely. The chain carries TRBV7-6 and TRBJ2-2; TRBD2 aligns across 10 bases. This CDR3 comprises 18 residues. The J segment lost 3 bases and the V segment lost 4 bases, leaving 11 bases of the junction unmatched. Germline CDR1 reads SGHVS; CDR2 reads FNYEAQ. DNA for the CDR3: TGTGCCAGCAGCTCAGTAGCGGGAGGTAACACTTACACCGGGGAGCTGTTTCTT. Its protein is CASSSVAGGNTYTGELFL.

CDR3 in amino acids: CASSHISGTSGRDQETQYF. CDR3 coding DNA: TGCGCCAGCAGCCATATATCCGGGACTAGCGGGAGGGACCAAGAGACCCAGTACTTC. The J gene is TRBJ2-5, the V gene TRBV5-1, with TRBD2 matching over 16 bases. This CDR3 spans 19 amino acids. Germline-derived CDR1 and CDR2 are SGHRS and YFSETQ. The V gene end was trimmed by 4 bases and the J gene end by 0 bases; junction bases not matched to a gene: 9.

The chain recombines TRBV5-1 with TRBJ1-2, with 7 bases that match TRBD1. The CDR3 spans 15 residues. Germline V gene data show CDR1 as SGHRS and CDR2 as YFSETQ. V dropped 7 bases and J dropped 4; count of bases not matched to a gene: 13. The CDR3 loop is CASANEGAQPYGYTF. The CDR3 DNA is TGCGCCAGCGCAAATGAGGGGGCCCAGCCCTATGGCTACACCTTC.

This clonotype has more than one count but fewer than ten. The gene calls are TRBV28 and TRBJ1-4; weak D call: TRBD1 (6 bases). The CDR3 runs to 14 residues. V lost 8 bases and J 4 bases, leaving 14 bases between the germline ends. The V gene's germline CDR1 is MDHEN and CDR2 SYDVKM. CDR3 sequence: CASWGAAYNEKLFF. The CDR3 DNA follows: TGTGCCAGCTGGGGGGCAGCTTATAATGAAAAACTGTTTTTT. Full variable domain (outside the CDR3, taken from reference TRBV28 and TRBJ1-4): DVKVTQSSRYLVKRTGEKVFLECVQDMDHENMFWYRQDPGLGLRLIYFSYDVKMKEKGDIPEGYSVSREKKERFSLILESASTNQTSMYLCASWGAAYNEKLFFGSGTQLSVL.

The chain joins TRBV20-1 to TRBJ2-7; possibly TRBD2 for D (5 bases). The V end was cut by 4 bases, the J end by 2 bases, with 12 bases between. Germline CDR1 and CDR2: DFQATT and SNEGSKA (reference sequence). There are 13 residues in the CDR3. The CDR3 DNA follows: TGCAGTGCTATTACGGACTTTCCCTACGAGCAGTACTTC. Encoded protein: CSAITDFPYEQYF.

This clonotype was counted a few times. This rearrangement joins TRBV7-2 to TRBJ2-1; 12 positions match TRBD2. Germline V CDR1 and CDR2: SGHTA, FQGNSA. This CDR3 comprises 15 residues. V gave up 8 bases and J gave up 6 bases; unmatched junction bases: 8. The CDR3 is CASLPLAGGLNEQFF. The CDR3 DNA is TGTGCCAGCCTCCCCCTAGCGGGGGGGCTCAATGAGCAGTTCTTC.

J is TRBJ1-5 and V is TRBV6-5; TRBD1 matches 10 bases. V lost 6 bases to trimming and J lost 1 base; unmatched junction nucleotides: 3. CDR1 is MNHEY, CDR2 SVGAGI, per germline. The CDR3 loop spans 15 amino acids. The CDR3 DNA reads as TGTGCCAGCAGACTGGACAGGGGGAGCAATCAGCCCCAGCATTTT. Amino acid sequence: CASRLDRGSNQPQHF.

The chain joins TRBV12-3 or TRBV12-4 to TRBJ2-5; D is uncertain. This CDR3 has 11 amino acids. The ends were cut back, 8 bases at V and 6 bases at J, with 10 bases in the middle. The CDR3 reads CASGDQQTQYF. The CDR3 bases are TGTGCCAGCGGGGATCAACAGACCCAGTACTTC.

The rearrangement uses TRBV6-2 or TRBV6-3 and TRBJ1-5; no definite D call. Trimming removed 10 bases at V and 0 bases at J, with 10 bases between. Germline CDR1 and CDR2: MNHEY and SVGEGT. The CDR3 is made up of 13 amino acids. CDR3 loop: CATALDSNQPQHF. Here the CDR3 DNA reads TGTGCCACCGCATTGGATAGCAATCAGCCCCAGCATTTT.

V is TRBV29-1 and J is TRBJ2-5; D tentatively fits TRBD1 or TRBD2 (5 bases each). CDR3 length: 13 residues. With 4 bases removed from V and 0 bases from J, the gap between germline ends came to 9 bases. Per germline, CDR1 SQVTM and CDR2 ANQGSEA. CDR3 sequence reads: CSVVGDDQETQYF. Here the CDR3 DNA reads TGCAGCGTTGTGGGGGACGACCAAGAGACCCAGTACTTC.

This chain connects TRBV5-6 to TRBJ1-3; D call uncertain. Germline CDR1 reads SGHDT; CDR2 reads YYEEEE. V lost 3 bases, J lost 0 bases, and 7 bases lay in between. This CDR3 region has 14 residues. The CDR3 here is CASSSDLSGNTIYF. The CDR3 DNA is TGTGCCAGCAGCTCGGACCTCTCTGGAAACACCATATATTTT.

The chain carries TRBV9 and TRBJ2-5, with 12 bases lining up with TRBD2. The J call may not be correct, given that the DNA end is closer to TRBJ2-1. The CDR3 sequence is 18 residues long. Germline lookup yields CDR1 SGDLS and CDR2 YYNGEE. CDR3 region: CASSLGASGGAYYNEQFF. Here the CDR3 DNA reads TGTGCCAGCAGCCTCGGGGCTAGCGGGGGGGCCTACTACAATGAGCAGTTCTTC.

This chain links TRBV7-8 with TRBJ2-5; D is undetermined. The J call may not be correct, given that the DNA end is closer to TRBJ2-1. CDR3 length: 16 amino acids. CDR1 is SGHVS and CDR2 is FQNEAQ in the germline V gene. CDR3 sequence reads: CASSAHTASPYNEQFF. The DNA for the CDR3 is TGTGCCAGCAGCGCGCATACAGCGTCCCCTTACAATGAGCAGTTCTTC.

The chain employs TRBV4-2 and TRBJ1-1; no clear D. Deletions cut 2 bases from V and 1 base from J, with 11 bases between. The CDR3 covers 15 residues. Germline values: CDR1 LGHNA, CDR2 YNFKEQ. CDR3 loop: CASSQTGGPNTEAFF. The CDR3 DNA reads TGTGCCAGCAGCCAAACGGGCGGCCCGAACACTGAAGCTTTCTTT.

This sequence joins TRBV5-5 and TRBJ1-4; tentative D call: TRBD1 (5 bases). The CDR3 is 16 amino acids. V was trimmed by 0 bases and J by 2 bases, leaving 11 bases between them. Germline values: CDR1 SGHKS, CDR2 YYEKEE (reference sequence). This CDR3 reads CASSLGQGWTNEKLFF. In nucleotides, the CDR3 is TGTGCCAGCAGCTTGGGTCAGGGTTGGACTAATGAAAAACTGTTTTTT.

A few counts support this clonotype. This rearrangement joins TRBV7-9 to TRBJ2-7; 8 bases are shared with TRBD1. From germline, CDR1 is SEHNR and CDR2 FQNEAQ (reference sequence). Trimming cost V 5 bases and J 4 bases; bases outside gene matches: 7. The CDR3 runs to 14 residues. The CDR3 DNA reads as TGTGCCAGCAGCACAGGACAGGGTTGGTACGAGCAGTACTTC. Amino acid sequence: CASSTGQGWYEQYF.

V is TRBV5-1 and J is TRBJ2-5; 8 positions match TRBD2. Gene TRBJ2-7 matches the end of the DNA better, so the J call may be wrong. CDR3 size: 16 residues. CDR1 and CDR2 (germline): SGHRS, YFSETQ. For the CDR3, the DNA is TGCGCCAGCAGCTTGGGGGGGACTAGTCTTACCTACGAGCAGTACTTC. Its protein is CASSLGGTSLTYEQYF.

The chain has TRBV4-1 and TRBJ2-2; D call uncertain. This CDR3 contains 16 residues. Trimming shortened V by 5 bases and J by 4 bases, and 17 bases separated the two germline ends. CDR1 is MGHRA and CDR2 is YSYEKL in the germline V gene. CDR3 coding DNA: TGCGCCAGCAGCGGCATGTTGACCAGGCTCACCGGGGAGCTGTTTTTT. Amino acid sequence: CASSGMLTRLTGELFF.

To note about this clonotype: A read error may produce the germline difference seen at one junction end. This chain joins TRBV6-2 or TRBV6-3 and TRBJ2-7; possibly TRBD1 for D (6 bases). The germline CDR1 and CDR2 sequences are MNHEY and SVGEGT. This CDR3 comprises 11 residues. CDR3 in DNA: TGTGCCAGCAGTCGACCCGGGACACTAGACTTC. It translates to CASSRPGTLDF.

V usage is TRBV6-5 and J usage is TRBJ1-1; D is unresolved. Germline CDR1 is MNHEY and CDR2 is SVGAGI. The CDR3 contains 15 residues. Trimming took off 2 bases at V and 0 bases at J, with 10 bases between the two ends. The CDR3 is CASSYRRALNTEAFF. The CDR3 nucleotides are TGTGCCAGCAGTTACCGAAGAGCTTTGAACACTGAAGCTTTCTTT.

This rearrangement joins TRBV2 to TRBJ1-6; D not certain. Germline CDR1 is SNHLY and CDR2 is FYNNEI. Trimming took off 10 bases at V and 8 bases at J, with 15 bases between the two ends. The CDR3 consists of 13 residues. Here the CDR3 reads CATVVGMDSPLHF. The CDR3 DNA reads TGTGCCACGGTTGTGGGCATGGATTCACCCCTCCACTTT. The variable domain in full, with the rest retrieved from reference TRBV2 and TRBJ1-6, is EPEVTQTPSHQVTQMGQEVILRCVPISNHLYFYWYRQILGQKVEFLVSFYNNEISEKSEIFDDQFSVERPDGSNFTLKIRSTKLEDSAMYFCATVVGMDSPLHFGNGTRLTVT.

V usage is TRBV6-5 and J usage is TRBJ2-5, with D unresolved. The ends were cut back, 5 bases at V and 2 bases at J, with 15 bases in the middle. This CDR3 comprises 15 residues. In germline, CDR1 is MNHEY, CDR2 SVGAGI. CDR3 protein: CASSVRWDFQETQYF. CDR3 DNA sequence: TGTGCCAGCAGTGTTCGGTGGGATTTTCAAGAGACCCAGTACTTC.

This clonotype was seen more than once but under ten times. This chain links TRBV25-1 with TRBJ1-1, with D hard to call. The V and J ends lost 4 bases and 0 bases respectively, with 12 bases between them. Germline V gives CDR1 MGHDK, CDR2 SYGVNS. The length of the CDR3 is 15 residues. Here the CDR3 DNA reads TGTGCCAGCAGTGCACCGTTTCGATTGAACACTGAAGCTTTCTTT. Protein: CASSAPFRLNTEAFF.

This clonotype was recorded a few times. The chain has TRBV2 and TRBJ1-2; TRBD1 matches at 7 bases. The CDR3 runs 14 residues. Trimming took 6 bases from V and 0 from J; bases not matched to a gene: 4. The germline V gene has CDR1 SNHLY and CDR2 FYNNEI. The CDR3 nucleotides read TGTGCCAGCAGGGGGGACAGCCCTAACTATGGCTACACCTTC. Translation: CASRGDSPNYGYTF.

This clonotype was picked up a small number of times. The V and J genes are TRBV9 and TRBJ2-4; D is possibly TRBD2 (7 bases). The germline V and J ends were trimmed by 4 bases and 8 bases, with 16 bases remaining between them. This CDR3 comprises 14 residues. Germline CDR1 reads SGDLS; CDR2 reads YYNGEE. CDR3 nucleotide sequence: TGTGCCAGCAGCTCCTACGGGGGGCGAGACATTCAGTACTTC. Translation gives CASSSYGGRDIQYF.

This clonotype was detected a few times. The rearrangement uses TRBV7-2 and TRBJ1-5, with 8 bases aligning to TRBD1. CDR1 and CDR2 from the germline V gene are SGHTA and FQGNSA. The CDR3 is 15 amino acids. The J segment lost 2 bases and the V segment lost 3 bases, leaving 3 bases of the junction unmatched. CDR3 nucleotide sequence: TGTGCCAGCAGCTTTGACAGGGGTGGCAATCAGCCCCAGCATTTT. It translates to CASSFDRGGNQPQHF.

The CDR3 spells CASTTGGLSNEQFF. Written as DNA, the CDR3 is TGTGCCAGTACTACCGGCGGCCTAAGCAATGAGCAGTTCTTC. J is TRBJ2-1 and V is TRBV5-6; D is undetermined. Trimming removed 8 bases at V and 6 bases at J, with 18 bases between. This CDR3 is 14 amino acids long. In germline, CDR1 is SGHDT, CDR2 YYEEEE.

The gene calls are TRBV5-6 and TRBJ1-1; tentatively, D is TRBD1 (6 bases). The V gene's germline CDR1 is SGHDT and CDR2 YYEEEE. V lost 4 bases and J lost 10, with 14 bases in between. The length of the CDR3 is 12 residues. The CDR3 loop reads CASSADSRRAFF. CDR3 bases: TGTGCCAGCAGCGCGGACAGTCGTAGAGCTTTCTTT. The full variable domain, with the rest looked up from reference TRBV5-6 and TRBJ1-1, is DAGVTQSPTHLIKTRGQQVTLRCSPKSGHDTVSWYQQALGQGPQFIFQYYEEEERQRGNFPDRFSGHQFPNYSSELNVNALLLGDSALYLCASSADSRRAFFGQGTRLTVV.

In its sample, this clonotype was seen many times. The chain carries TRBV12-3 or TRBV12-4 and TRBJ2-7; D may match TRBD1 or TRBD2 (6 bases each). The germline V and J ends were trimmed by 5 bases and 4 bases, with 18 bases remaining between them. The CDR3 sequence is 15 residues long. CDR3 loop: CASSLRRGTPYEQYF. In DNA, the CDR3 is TGTGCCAGCAGTCTACGGAGGGGGACCCCTTACGAGCAGTACTTC.